These T cell receptor beta chains were read from a single sample in a study of beta chain features in type 1 diabetes. Clones were read by immunoSEQ multiplex PCR, and TCRdb kept only the in-frame ones, dropping some. The profile covers almost 350,000 clones, with 8% appearing a single time and 0.44% taken by the ten largest. The specimen was central memory CD4+ T cells from blood. All receptors come from a young woman in good health. CDR3s include the opening cysteine and the closing phenylalanine or tryptophan. A D gene is named only where the DNA matches it firmly. The size of a clone is reported for some rows only, either as once, few or many, or as a class for expanded clones.

CDR3nt	CDR3aa	abundance	d_gene	v_gene	j_gene
TGCGCCAGCAGTCAATCCCCCTGGGAGTACTATGGCTACACCTTC	CASSQSPWEYYGYTF	few	NA	TRBV23-1	TRBJ1-2
TGTGCCAGCAGCTTGGGGTCCTGGGCCGAGCAGTACTTC	CASSLGSWAEQYF	NA	NA	TRBV5-4	TRBJ2-7
TGTGCCAGTAGTATAGACAAGGGACTAGCGGGTCACAATGAGCAGTTCTTC	CASSIDKGLAGHNEQFF	few	TRBD2	TRBV19	TRBJ2-1
TGTGCCAGCAGTTCCCCGACGGGTGGGGAGCTGTTTTTT	CASSSPTGGELFF	NA	NA	TRBV6-6	TRBJ2-2
TGTGCCAGCAGCCCTCGAAAGTGGGGCATGGAGATGAACACTGAAGCTTTCTTT	CASSPRKWGMEMNTEAFF	NA	NA	TRBV28	TRBJ1-1
TGTGCCAGCAGCCCAACAGGGTCTGGAAACACCATATATTTT	CASSPTGSGNTIYF	few	NA	TRBV4-2	TRBJ1-3
TGCGCCAGCAGCCAAGGTCCGGGACAACTCCAGTTCTTC	CASSQGPGQLQFF	NA	NA	TRBV4-1	TRBJ2-1
TGTGCCAGCAGCTTGGGCGGGAGGGCCATCGATGAGCAGTTCTTC	CASSLGGRAIDEQFF	NA	TRBD2	TRBV7-3	TRBJ2-1
TGTGCCAGCAGTCGAAGGACAGGGGGTATGTCCGAGCAGTACTTC	CASSRRTGGMSEQYF	NA	TRBD1	TRBV27	TRBJ2-7
TGCGCCAGCAGCTTGGGGCAGGGTGGATCCAATGAAGAGCAGTTCTTC	CASSLGQGGSNEEQFF	few	NA	TRBV5-1	TRBJ2-1
TGTGCCATCAGTGAGTCCAGGGGCGCTGACACTGAAGCTTTCTTT	CAISESRGADTEAFF	many	NA	TRBV10-3	TRBJ1-1
TGTGCCAGCCGTATCTCAAGAATTGGAAACACCATATATTTT	CASRISRIGNTIYF	many	NA	TRBV6-5	TRBJ1-3
TGTGCCAGCTCAGTGGTTTGGACGGGACAGGGTGATGAGCAGTTCTTC	CASSVVWTGQGDEQFF	NA	TRBD1	TRBV18	TRBJ2-1
TGTGCCAGCAGCTTGGCCAGCGGTAACAACAATGAGCAGTTCTTC	CASSLASGNNNEQFF	many	NA	TRBV5-4	TRBJ2-1
TGCGCCAGCAGCCAAGACTGGGAGCTTGAGCAGTTCTTC	CASSQDWELEQFF	NA	NA	TRBV4-3	TRBJ2-1
TGTGCCAGCAGCTTACAGGGGGGACAGCAGTACTTC	CASSLQGGQQYF	few	TRBD1	TRBV4-2	TRBJ2-7
TGCGCCAGCAGCCCAAATACCGGGACTAGCAATTCCTATTTT	CASSPNTGTSNSYF	few	TRBD2	TRBV4-3	TRBJ2-3
TGTGCCAGCAACCTCGACAGGAACACTGAAGCTTTCTTT	CASNLDRNTEAFF	few	NA	TRBV14	TRBJ1-1
TGTGCCAGCAGCTTAGGAGCCGCCGGCGGGACAAATGAGCAGTTCTTC	CASSLGAAGGTNEQFF	NA	NA	TRBV7-2	TRBJ2-1
TGTGCCAGCAGCTTGGTGGCGGGAGCCTACAATGAGCAGTTCTTC	CASSLVAGAYNEQFF	NA	TRBD2	TRBV5-4	TRBJ2-1
TGTGCCAGCAGCACTCGAAGACTAGCGGGAGGACTCTACAATGAGCAGTTCTTC	CASSTRRLAGGLYNEQFF	NA	TRBD2	TRBV13	TRBJ2-1
TGTGCCAGCAGCCTGGGGCAGAGGAACACTGAAGCTTTCTTT	CASSLGQRNTEAFF	NA	NA	TRBV7-8	TRBJ1-1
TGTGCCAGCAGCTTGTGGGTTGTTTCCCCCCCAGATACGCAGTATTTT	CASSLWVVSPPDTQYF	NA	NA	TRBV5-8	TRBJ2-3
TGCGCCAGCAGCCCGGTCCTCACTGGACATACCAACACTGAAGCTTTCTTT	CASSPVLTGHTNTEAFF	few	NA	TRBV5-1	TRBJ1-1
TGTGCCAGCAGCTTACCCGGGACAGGGAACACTGAAGCTTTCTTT	CASSLPGTGNTEAFF	NA	TRBD1	TRBV7-6	TRBJ1-1
TGCAGTGCTAGAGAACACACTGAAGCTTTCTTT	CSAREHTEAFF	NA	NA	TRBV20-1	TRBJ1-1
TGTGCCAGCAGCTTTTGGTCCTACGAGCAGTACTTC	CASSFWSYEQYF	few	NA	TRBV13	TRBJ2-7
TGTGCCAGCAGTTACCGAACAGGGCAGGGGGAGCAGTTCTTC	CASSYRTGQGEQFF	few	NA	TRBV6-5	TRBJ2-1
TGTGCCAGCAGCTTAGCGCTGGTCCAGGGCCCTTCCCACGAGACCCAGTACTTC	CASSLALVQGPSHETQYF	few	NA	TRBV7-2	TRBJ2-5
TGTGCCAGCAGCGTACAGGGGATCGTACAAGAGACCCAGTACTTC	CASSVQGIVQETQYF	NA	TRBD1	TRBV28	TRBJ2-5
TGTGCCAGCAGTTTCGGACTAGCGGGAGACAATGAGCAGTTCTTC	CASSFGLAGDNEQFF	NA	TRBD2	TRBV6-5	TRBJ2-1
TGTGCCAGCAGCTTAGTTTCATGGACTAGCGGGAGTCTTTACGAGCAGTACTTC	CASSLVSWTSGSLYEQYF	NA	TRBD2	TRBV7-2	TRBJ2-7
TGTGCCAGCAGTGCCGGTGTTTTGCCCCAGCATTTT	CASSAGVLPQHF	few	NA	TRBV28	TRBJ1-5
TGTGCCAGCCTAGCGGGGGGCACAGATACGCAGTATTTT	CASLAGGTDTQYF	NA	TRBD2	TRBV2	TRBJ2-3
TGTGCCAGCAGTCACTCCCTACTAGCTTTAATGGATACGCAGTATTTT	CASSHSLLALMDTQYF	NA	NA	TRBV6-5	TRBJ2-3
TGCAGCGTTGGTCAGGGGGCGCACACCGGGGAGCTGTTTTTT	CSVGQGAHTGELFF	few	TRBD1	TRBV29-1	TRBJ2-2
TGTGCCAGCAGCTTGGCCAGGGACTTCAACTTC	CASSLARDFNF	few	NA	TRBV7-6	TRBJ2-5
TGTGCCAGCAGTGAATCCTTGGACAGGGTGGTCGGATATGGCTACACCTTC	CASSESLDRVVGYGYTF	NA	TRBD1	TRBV6-1	TRBJ1-2
TGTGCCAGCAGCTTAGATAGGTGGATCTATGGCTACACCTTC	CASSLDRWIYGYTF	NA	NA	TRBV7-2	TRBJ1-2
TGTGCCATCAGTGACAACAGCCCCCGCTCCTACGAGCAGTACTTC	CAISDNSPRSYEQYF	NA	NA	TRBV6-6	TRBJ2-7
TGTGCCAGCAGCAAAGGAGGGGCTGGGGCCAACGTCCTGACTTTC	CASSKGGAGANVLTF	NA	NA	TRBV14	TRBJ2-6
TGTGCCAGCAGCTACGACAGGGGGCTCGAAAAACTGTTTTTT	CASSYDRGLEKLFF	few	TRBD1	TRBV7-9	TRBJ1-4
TGTGCCAGCAGTTTAAGTCCGTCGGGTTCGGCGGATACGCAGTATTTT	CASSLSPSGSADTQYF	NA	NA	TRBV27	TRBJ2-3
TGTGCCAGCTGGGGGGACCTCTCGGGCATTCAGCCCCAGCATTTT	CASWGDLSGIQPQHF	few	NA	TRBV6-1	TRBJ1-5
TGTGCCAGCTCACCTCAGGGGCGAGGGGTCTATGGCTACACCTTC	CASSPQGRGVYGYTF	few	NA	TRBV18	TRBJ1-2
TGTGCCAGCAGCGTAGGTGGGACTAGTGTCGGGGAGCTGTTTTTT	CASSVGGTSVGELFF	NA	TRBD2	TRBV9	TRBJ2-2
TGTGCCAGTAGTCTCGGACTAGCGGGAGTTTACGAGCAGTACTTC	CASSLGLAGVYEQYF	few	TRBD2	TRBV19	TRBJ2-7
TGTGCCAGCAGGCCAGGGGAGGGGGCTAACTATGGCTACACCTTC	CASRPGEGANYGYTF	few	NA	TRBV6-1	TRBJ1-2
TGCGCCAGCAGCCTGGGACTAGCTTTCACCGGGGAGCTGTTTTTT	CASSLGLAFTGELFF	few	TRBD2	TRBV4-3	TRBJ2-2
TGCGCCAGCAGCGGACAGGGGATGGCCACTGAAGCTTTCTTT	CASSGQGMATEAFF	NA	TRBD1	TRBV5-1	TRBJ1-1
TGTGCTAGTGGTCCGGGGCTAGCGGGAGTTACAGATACGCAGTATTTT	CASGPGLAGVTDTQYF	few	TRBD2	TRBV12-5	TRBJ2-3
TGTGCCAGCAGTAAACGGGACAGGGAGCGGCAGCCCCAGCATTTT	CASSKRDRERQPQHF	NA	TRBD1	TRBV28	TRBJ1-5